One sample yielded the 5 T cell receptor beta chains listed below, sequenced in a study of CD8 T cells in Susac syndrome. cDNA came from about 0.5 to 1 ug RNA primed by random hexamers. TCRdb ran MiXCR on the immunoSEQ multiplex PCR reads and lists one entry per CDR3 protein. The profile shows approximately 280,000 distinct CDR3 sequences, around 84% of them singletons. Sequenced material: CD8+ T cells from PBMCs. These receptor sequences come from a human donor with multiple sclerosis.

The rearrangement links TRBV28 to TRBJ1-5, with D unresolved. V shed 10 bases and J shed 0 bases, with 7 bases lying between them. Germline CDR1 reads MDHEN; CDR2 reads SYDVKM. The CDR3 runs to 12 residues. The CDR3 DNA reads as TGTGCCACCCGGGGTAGCAATCAGCCCCAGCATTTT. Its protein is CATRGSNQPQHF.

This chain's CDR3 is CASERGSNYEQYF. The CDR3 bases are TGTGCCAGTGAGCGGGGGAGTAACTACGAGCAGTACTTC. The chain uses TRBV7-9 and TRBJ2-7, with 8 bases matching TRBD2. Unmatched junction bases numbered 7, after V lost 9 bases and J lost 3 bases. This CDR3 is built from 13 residues. The germline V gene has CDR1 SEHNR and CDR2 FQNEAQ (reference sequence).

A single count supports this clonotype. V usage is TRBV2 and J usage is TRBJ2-5; a possible D gene is TRBD2 (6 bases). This CDR3 is built from 12 residues. The ends were cut back, 7 bases at V and 5 bases at J, with 11 bases in the middle. Per germline, CDR1 SNHLY and CDR2 FYNNEI. The chain's CDR3 is CASKGLAETQYF. Written as DNA, the CDR3 is TGTGCCAGCAAGGGGCTAGCGGAGACCCAGTACTTC.

This rearrangement joins TRBV27 to TRBJ2-1; 10 bases agree with TRBD2. CDR1 and CDR2 from the germline V gene are MNHEY and SMNVEV (reference sequence). V was clipped by 8 bases and J by 2 bases; unmatched bases: 18. The CDR3 is 19 amino acids. Here the CDR3 reads CASGPQLAGSANPYNEQFF. The CDR3 DNA follows: TGTGCCAGCGGACCCCAACTAGCGGGAAGCGCTAATCCCTACAATGAGCAGTTCTTC.

This clonotype was found once. One end of the junction varies from germline; a read error may be responsible. This chain joins TRBV9 and TRBJ1-5, with D perhaps TRBD1 (6 bases). Germline lookup yields CDR1 SGDLS and CDR2 YYNGEE. The CDR3 runs to 14 residues. CDR3 protein: CARSGGGGDQPQHF. CDR3 in DNA: TGTGCCAGAAGCGGGGGAGGGGGAGATCAGCCCCAGCATTTT.